This TCR beta chain is from a study of early T cells in non-severe SARS-CoV-2 infection. MiXCR was run by TCRdb on the 5' RACE reads, yielding one entry per CDR3 protein. The sample yields about 77,000 distinct CDR3 sequences, 5% seen once. For this clonotype: An end of the junction differs from the germline gene, which may be a read error.

The germline gives CDR1 MNHEY, CDR2 SMNVEV (reference sequence). This CDR3 spans 16 amino acids. The receptor was isolated from an adult who was a healthcare worker with PCR-confirmed SARS-CoV-2 infection or an uninfected control (not recorded which). The sequences come from whole blood, collected at baseline. This chain uses TRBV27 with TRBJ1-6; no definite D call. In nucleotides, the CDR3 is TGTGCCAGCAGTTTATTTAACCCGCGGAGCGGTTCATCCCTCCACTTT. Translated, it gives CASSLFNPRSGSSLHF.